The sequence of this T cell receptor beta chain was determined in a study of T-cell memory formation after mild COVID-19. Note on this clonotype: The target antigen is unknown.

TCRdb itself ran the 5' RACE reads through MiXCR, one entry per CDR3 protein. The sample holds about 360,000 distinct CDR3 sequences; about an eighth are singletons and the top ten take 22%. Findings and limits, study-wide: From day 15 to 85, contracting clones were balanced between CD4 and CD8, whereas later expanders leaned toward CD4+.

Trimming left V 3 bases short and J 5 bases short, with 16 bases between. CDR3 length: 15 residues. Looked up from germline, CDR1 is SEHNR and CDR2 is FQNEAQ (reference sequence). This TCR was recovered from a man aged 18 to 29 who had mild COVID-19 (a few samples of this study predate the infection). Cell type and time point are not known. The sequenced sample consisted of PBMCs or a T cell subset sorted from them (not recorded which). The chain recombines TRBV7-9 with TRBJ2-5; D gene ambiguous. Here the CDR3 DNA reads TGTGCCAGCAGCTTGGTCAGGAATGCTTGGGAGACCCAGTACTTC. Protein sequence: CASSLVRNAWETQYF.